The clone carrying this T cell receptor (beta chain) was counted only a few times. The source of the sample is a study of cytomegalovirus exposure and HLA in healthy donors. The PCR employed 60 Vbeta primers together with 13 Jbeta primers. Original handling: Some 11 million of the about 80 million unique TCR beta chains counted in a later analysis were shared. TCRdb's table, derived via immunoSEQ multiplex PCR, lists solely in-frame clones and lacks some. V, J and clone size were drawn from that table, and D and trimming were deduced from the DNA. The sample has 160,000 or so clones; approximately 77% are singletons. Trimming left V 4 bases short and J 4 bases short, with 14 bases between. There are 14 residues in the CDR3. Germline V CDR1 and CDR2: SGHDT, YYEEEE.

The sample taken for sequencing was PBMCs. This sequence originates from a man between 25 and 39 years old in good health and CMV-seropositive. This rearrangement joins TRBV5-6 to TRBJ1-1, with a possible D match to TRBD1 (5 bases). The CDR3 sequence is CASSPTGYPTEAFF. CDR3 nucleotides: TGTGCCAGCAGCCCAACAGGATACCCCACTGAAGCTTTCTTT. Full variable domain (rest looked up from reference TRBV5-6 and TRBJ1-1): DAGVTQSPTHLIKTRGQQVTLRCSPKSGHDTVSWYQQALGQGPQFIFQYYEEEERQRGNFPDRFSGHQFPNYSSELNVNALLLGDSALYLCASSPTGYPTEAFFGQGTRLTVV.